The 15 T cell receptor beta chains listed next were all sequenced from one sample in a study of CD8+ T cells in alopecia areata. cDNA prepared by RNA extraction and subsequent reverse transcription served as the template for sequencing. Here immunoSEQ multiplex PCR was the method, and the copy in TCRdb shows in-frame clones only, minus some. The sample includes around 200,000 clones, around 60% of them seen just once. Treatment defined: oral pan-JAK inhibitor, 5-10 mg twice daily. The sample consisted of CD4+ T cells sorted from blood, taken at week 4, from a patient treated with tofacitinib. These receptors all stem from a human donor with alopecia areata.

This chain links TRBV29-1 with TRBJ2-7, with a weak D call TRBD1 (6 bases). This CDR3 spans 15 amino acids. Germline CDR1 reads SQVTM; CDR2 reads ANQGSEA. Trimming pared 1 base from V and 4 bases from J, leaving 17 bases between. CDR3 sequence (DNA): TGCAGCGTTGAAGTGCTAGGACAGACGATATACGAGCAGTACTTC. It is translated as CSVEVLGQTIYEQYF.

The V and J genes are TRBV30 and TRBJ2-3, with 7 bases fitting TRBD1. V gave up 7 bases and J gave up 2 bases; unmatched junction bases: 12. In germline, CDR1 is GTSNPN, CDR2 SVGIG (reference sequence). This CDR3 is built from 15 residues. CDR3 bases: TGTGCCTCGTTAGGAGCCAAGGGGGCCACAGATACGCAGTATTTT. It codes for CASLGAKGATDTQYF.

The chain recombines TRBV29-1 with TRBJ1-4; 7 bases map to TRBD1. This CDR3 region has 13 residues. The V segment lost 5 bases and the J segment 8 bases; nucleotides outside the gene matches: 8. Germline-derived CDR1 and CDR2 are SQVTM and ANQGSEA. The CDR3 bases are TGCAGCGTTAGACAGGGCTCGAAGGAAAAACTGTTTTTT. This sequence encodes CSVRQGSKEKLFF.

This chain joins TRBV2 and TRBJ2-5; D call uncertain. The CDR3 sequence is 14 residues long. Germline lookup yields CDR1 SNHLY and CDR2 FYNNEI. Trimming shortened V by 3 bases and J by 7 bases, and 15 bases separated the two germline ends. The CDR3 bases are TGTGCCAGCAGTGAGCCAGGTTCCCCGGGGACCCAGTACTTC. Its translation is CASSEPGSPGTQYF.

The chain has TRBV29-1 and TRBJ1-1; D perhaps matches TRBD1 (6 bases). CDR3 length: 15 amino acids. Germline-derived CDR1 and CDR2 are SQVTM and ANQGSEA. The ends were cut back, 2 bases at V and 1 base at J, with 14 bases in the middle. In DNA form, the CDR3 reads TGCAGCGTTGAATTGCTAGGGGGTGGGAACACTGAAGCTTTCTTT. Translated, it gives CSVELLGGGNTEAFF.

This chain connects TRBV30 to TRBJ2-2, with 8 bases fitting TRBD1. This CDR3 contains 13 residues. The junction had 6 bases not matched to a gene; V was cut back by 5 bases and J by 7 bases. CDR1 GTSNPN and CDR2 SVGIG come from the germline V gene (reference sequence). The CDR3 protein is CAWGQGRRGELFF. CDR3 nucleotide sequence: TGTGCCTGGGGACAGGGTCGGCGCGGGGAGCTGTTTTTT. Supplemented by reference TRBV30 and TRBJ2-2, the full variable domain reads SQTIHQWPATLVQPVGSPLSLECTVEGTSNPNLYWYRQAAGRGLQLLFYSVGIGQISSEVPQNLSASRPQDRQFILSSKKLLLSDSGFYLCAWGQGRRGELFFGEGSRLTVL.

The chain has TRBV4-1 and TRBJ2-3; D may be TRBD1 (5 bases). Germline CDR1 reads MGHRA; CDR2 reads YSYEKL. CDR3 size: 14 residues. The V end was cut by 4 bases, the J end by 6 bases, with 14 bases between. The CDR3 DNA reads as TGCGCCAGCAGCCCCACGGAAGGGGCGGATACGCAGTATTTT. This sequence encodes CASSPTEGADTQYF.

The chain has TRBV29-1 and TRBJ2-3; no clear D. There are 13 residues in the CDR3. Germline lookup yields CDR1 SQVTM and CDR2 ANQGSEA. V dropped 4 bases and J dropped 0 bases, with 8 bases sitting between them. The CDR3 loop is CSVGPQSTDTQYF. Here the CDR3 DNA reads TGCAGCGTTGGCCCCCAGAGCACAGATACGCAGTATTTT.

This clone was picked up a small number of times. The chain is built from TRBV11-1 and TRBJ2-7, with a tentative D call TRBD1 (6 bases). The V and J ends lost 4 bases and 7 bases respectively, with 11 bases between them. This CDR3 spans 12 amino acids. Germline loops: CDR1 SGHAT, CDR2 FQDESV (reference sequence). CDR3 sequence: CASSSTGDEQYF. CDR3 sequence (DNA): TGTGCCAGCAGCTCGACAGGAGATGAGCAGTACTTC.

The J gene is TRBJ2-7, the V gene TRBV6-6; tentative D call: TRBD2 (5 bases). CDR1 and CDR2 (germline): MNHNY, SVGAGI (reference sequence). The CDR3 has 12 residues. The germline V and J ends were trimmed by 6 bases and 2 bases, with 8 bases remaining between them. CDR3 sequence (DNA): TGTGCCAGCAGACAGACTACCTACGAGCAGTACTTC. This translates into CASRQTTYEQYF.

V and J are TRBV7-6 and TRBJ2-7; TRBD1 matches at 10 bases. CDR3 size: 16 residues. Germline-derived CDR1 and CDR2 are SGHVS and FNYEAQ. Losses at the gene ends were 4 bases for V and 0 bases for J; bases not matched to a gene: 6. The DNA of the CDR3 is TGTGCCAGCAGCTCAGACAGGGGGCCGGGCTCCTACGAGCAGTACTTC. It encodes CASSSDRGPGSYEQYF.

This chain links TRBV7-3 with TRBJ2-1; possible D gene TRBD2, 6 bases. The CDR3 consists of 14 residues. CDR1 SGHTA and CDR2 FQGTGA come from the germline V gene. V was clipped by 1 base and J by 6 bases, with 10 bases between them. In DNA, the CDR3 is TGTGCCAGCAGCTTAAGGAGGGACGGCAATGAGCAGTTCTTC. It yields the protein CASSLRRDGNEQFF.

The chain uses TRBV30 and TRBJ2-3, with D unresolved. This CDR3 comprises 13 residues. From germline, CDR1 is GTSNPN and CDR2 SVGIG (reference sequence). Trimming removed 4 bases from V and 0 bases from J, with 8 bases in between. The CDR3 DNA follows: TGTGCCTGGAATGGCGGAAGCACAGATACGCAGTATTTT. Translating gives CAWNGGSTDTQYF.

The V gene is TRBV5-1, the J gene TRBJ2-5, with 13 bases identical to TRBD2. V lost 4 bases and J lost 3; bases outside the gene matches: 3. The CDR3 is made up of 15 amino acids. In germline, CDR1 is SGHRS, CDR2 YFSETQ. CDR3 loop: CASSPTSGREETQYF. The CDR3 DNA follows: TGCGCCAGCAGCCCCACTAGCGGGAGGGAAGAGACCCAGTACTTC. Together with reference TRBV5-1 and TRBJ2-5, the CDR3 gives the full variable domain: KAGVTQTPRYLIKTRGQQVTLSCSPISGHRSVSWYQQTPGQGLQFLFEYFSETQRNKGNFPGRFSGRQFSNSRSEMNVSTLELGDSALYLCASSPTSGREETQYFGPGTRLLVL.

The J gene is TRBJ2-4, the V gene TRBV30, with TRBD1 matching 7 bases. Germline assignment: CDR1 GTSNPN and CDR2 SVGIG (reference sequence). The CDR3 contains 13 residues. V shed 4 bases, J shed 7 bases, and the junction held 7 bases outside the gene matches. CDR3 amino acids: CAWTGQVNNIQYF. The CDR3 DNA reads as TGTGCCTGGACTGGACAGGTGAATAACATTCAGTACTTC.